The clone carrying this TCR beta chain has more than one count but fewer than ten. Its antigen is still unknown. The sample comes from a study of graft-versus-host responses after intestinal transplantation. About the study: All of the recipients had induction that used anti-thymocyte globulin, then tacrolimus and steroids for about 3 years.

Study-wide results and caveats: Patients with graft-donor T cell macrochimerism had high graft-versus-host to host-versus-graft clonal ratios in allografts. Recipient marrow harbored GvH clones, some of which surfaced first in ileum or blood.

Sequencing used immunoSEQ multiplex PCR; TCRdb keeps in-frame clones, though not all of them. The sample consists of tens of thousands of clones, around four fifths of them appearing once. This sample comprised unstimulated CD8+ T cells sorted from spleen or lymph node cells, obtained before intestinal transplant. The clonotype comes from a human donor who received an intestinal transplant.

The chain's CDR3 is CASSLGGENYGYTF. The CDR3 nucleotides read TGTGCCAGCAGCTTAGGGGGGGAAAACTATGGCTACACCTTC. This chain links TRBV7-9 with TRBJ1-2; D is perhaps TRBD1 (5 bases). Germline CDR1 is SEHNR and CDR2 is FQNEAQ (reference sequence). The CDR3 is 14 amino acids. Trimming pared 1 base from V and 2 bases from J, leaving 8 bases between.